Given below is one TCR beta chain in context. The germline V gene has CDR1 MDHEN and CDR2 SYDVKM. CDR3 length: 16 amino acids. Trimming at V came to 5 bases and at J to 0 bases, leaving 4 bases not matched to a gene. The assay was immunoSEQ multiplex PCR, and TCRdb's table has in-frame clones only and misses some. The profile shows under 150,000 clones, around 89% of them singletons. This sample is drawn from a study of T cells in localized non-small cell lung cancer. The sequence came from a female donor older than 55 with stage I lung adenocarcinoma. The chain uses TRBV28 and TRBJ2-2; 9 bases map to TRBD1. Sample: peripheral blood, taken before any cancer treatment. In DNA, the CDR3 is TGTGCCAGCAGTACCCGACAGGGGGCGAACACCGGGGAGCTGTTTTTT. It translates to CASSTRQGANTGELFF.